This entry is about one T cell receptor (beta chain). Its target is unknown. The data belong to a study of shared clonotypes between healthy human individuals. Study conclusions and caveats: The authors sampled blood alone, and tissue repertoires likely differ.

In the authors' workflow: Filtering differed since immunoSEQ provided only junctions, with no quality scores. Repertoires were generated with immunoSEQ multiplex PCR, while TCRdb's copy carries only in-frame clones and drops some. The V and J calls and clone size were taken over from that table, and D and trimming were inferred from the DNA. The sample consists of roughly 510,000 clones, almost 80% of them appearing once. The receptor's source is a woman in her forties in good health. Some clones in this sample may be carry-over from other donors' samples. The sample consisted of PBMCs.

The CDR3 loop is CASSTPPNFYEQYF. CDR3 coding DNA: TGTGCCAGCAGTACCCCGCCCAACTTCTACGAGCAGTACTTC. The V call is TRBV6-1, the J call TRBJ2-7, with D unclear. V lost 5 bases to trimming and J lost 3 bases, with 14 bases between them. This CDR3 is 14 amino acids long. Germline assignment: CDR1 MNHNS and CDR2 SASEGT.